The source of this T cell receptor beta chain is a study of a mutant IDH1 vaccine in newly diagnosed glioma. Study background: The treated group averaged 40.4 years old and was around 60% male, roughly 40% female.

Germline-derived CDR1 and CDR2 are SNHLY and FYNNEI. V dropped 7 bases and J dropped 7 bases, with 14 bases sitting between them. This CDR3 has 12 amino acids. Time point: baseline, week 1 (first vaccination visit). Treatment defined: pre-vaccination baseline after standard-of-care therapy. Each tumor in the donors was a new WHO grade 3 or 4 astrocytoma, IDH1-mutant and ATRX-lost. Broader study findings: Among top peripheral T cell clonotypes, changes seemed unrelated to pseudoprogression. Vaccination elicited immune responses in 90% to 95% of patients.

Concerning this clone: No antigen is known for it.

Here immunoSEQ multiplex PCR was the method, and the copy in TCRdb shows in-frame clones only, minus some. This sample yields about 38,000 clones, of which around 80% are seen a single time; roughly 9.1% belongs to the top ten. The receptor comes from a middle-aged man with glioma. Some clones in this sample may be carry-over from other donors' samples. The sample consisted of PBMCs, taken from a glioma patient treated with radiotherapy, temozolomide or both. The rearrangement links TRBV2 to TRBJ2-7; the D is unclear. The CDR3 loop is CASIALLREQYF. The CDR3 DNA reads as TGTGCCAGCATAGCCCTCTTAAGGGAGCAGTACTTC.